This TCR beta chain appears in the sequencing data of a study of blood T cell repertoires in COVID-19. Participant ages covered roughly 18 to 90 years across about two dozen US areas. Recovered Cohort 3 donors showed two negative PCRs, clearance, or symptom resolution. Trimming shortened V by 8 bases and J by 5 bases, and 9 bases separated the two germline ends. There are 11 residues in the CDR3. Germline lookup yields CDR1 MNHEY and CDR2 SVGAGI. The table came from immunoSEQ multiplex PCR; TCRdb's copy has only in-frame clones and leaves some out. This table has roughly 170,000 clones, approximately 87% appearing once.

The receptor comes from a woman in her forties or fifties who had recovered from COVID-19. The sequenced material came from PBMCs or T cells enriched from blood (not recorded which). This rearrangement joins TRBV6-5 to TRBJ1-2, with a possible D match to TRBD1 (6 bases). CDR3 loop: CASSRGYGYTF. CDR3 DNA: TGTGCCAGCTCAAGGGGGTATGGCTACACCTTC.